Listed below are T cell receptor beta chains from one sample, sequenced in a study of CD8+CD57+ T cells in acquired aplastic anemia. In TCRdb, the reads were re-called with MiXCR into one record per CDR3 protein. The profile covers more than 250,000 distinct CDR3 sequences, with roughly 80% appearing a single time and 35% to 50% taken by the ten largest. The material sequenced was sorted CD4+, CD8+, or CD8+CD57+ T cells (not recorded which) from PBMCs. These receptors all stem from a human donor with aplastic anemia. CDR3s include the opening cysteine and the closing phenylalanine or tryptophan. The D gene is left open where the match is weak. Some rows have no size entry. The others give once, few or many, or a class for an expanded clone.

D: NA
size: NA
J: TRBJ1-1
V: TRBV7-8
CDR3: CASSLDGGADTEYFF
DNA: TGTGCCAGCAGCTTAGATGGGGGAGCGGATACGGAATATTTCTTT

D: TRBD1
size: NA
J: TRBJ2-2
V: TRBV12-3/TRBV12-4
CDR3: CASTDPGQDLNTGELFF
DNA: TGTGCCAGCACGGATCCGGGACAGGACTTGAACACCGGGGAGCTGTTTTTT

D: NA
size: NA
J: TRBJ1-2
V: TRBV5-4
CDR3: CASSLEAGGYTF
DNA: TGTGCCAGCAGCTTGGAGGCGGGTGGCTACACCTTC

D: NA
size: NA
J: TRBJ1-5
V: TRBV11-2
CDR3: CASSWGGGSNQPQHF
DNA: TGTGCCAGCAGCTGGGGGGGAGGGAGCAATCAGCCCCAGCATTTT

D: TRBD2
size: NA
J: TRBJ2-3
V: TRBV11-3
CDR3: CASSHAGGPHNEQF
DNA: TGTGCCAGCAGCCATGCGGGAGGGCCCCACAATGAGCAGTTT

D: NA
size: NA
J: TRBJ1-5
V: TRBV7-9
CDR3: CASSPSYGNQTLDF
DNA: TGTGCCAGCAGTCCGTCGTATGGAAATCAGACCCTGGATTTT

D: NA
size: NA
J: TRBJ2-1
V: TRBV7-2
CDR3: CASSLPWSQVLRAQFF
DNA: TGTGCCAGCAGCTTACCTTGGAGCCAGGTCCTACGAGCACAGTTCTTC

D: NA
size: NA
J: TRBJ2-1
V: TRBV19
CDR3: CASSIASAPYNEQFF
DNA: TGTGCCAGTAGTATAGCTAGCGCCCCCTACAATGAGCAGTTCTTC

D: NA
size: NA
J: TRBJ2-7
V: TRBV20-1
CDR3: CSARDQGSYEQYF
DNA: TGCAGTGCTAGAGACCAGGGCTCCTACGAGCAGTACTTC

D: NA
size: NA
J: TRBJ2-1
V: TRBV29-1
CDR3: CSVDRGLGYNEQFF
DNA: TGCAGCGTTGACCGCGGGCTGGGGTACAATGAGCAGTTCTTC

D: TRBD2
size: NA
J: TRBJ2-6
V: TRBV7-9
CDR3: CATFGGGRIEPGANVLTF
DNA: TGTGCCACCTTCGGCGGGGGACGAATAGAACCCGGGGCCAACGTCCTGACTTTC

D: NA
size: NA
J: TRBJ2-3
V: TRBV11-3
CDR3: CASSADPDTQYF
DNA: TGTGCCAGCAGCGCAGATCCGGATACGCAGTATTTT

D: NA
size: NA
J: TRBJ2-1
V: TRBV24-1
CDR3: CATSDPSGRRDEQFF
DNA: TGTGCCACCAGTGATCCATCGGGCAGGCGGGATGAGCAGTTCTTC

D: NA
size: NA
J: TRBJ2-7
V: TRBV9
CDR3: CASSVGGHTTEQHF
DNA: TGTGCCAGCAGCGTAGGAGGCCACACCACCGAGCAGCACTTC

D: NA
size: once
J: TRBJ2-1
V: TRBV7-9
CDR3: CASRYHRRAYSEQFF
DNA: TGTGCCAGCAGGTATCACAGAAGGGCCTACAGCGAGCAGTTCTTC

D: NA
size: NA
J: TRBJ2-7
V: TRBV7-8
CDR3: CASSLSHGQYF
DNA: TGTGCCAGCAGCTTAAGCCACGGGCAGTACTTC

D: TRBD1
size: NA
J: TRBJ2-7
V: TRBV4-1
CDR3: CASRSRDREGYEQYF
DNA: TGCGCCAGCAGAAGCCGGGACAGGGAGGGGTACGAGCAGTACTTC

D: NA
size: NA
J: TRBJ2-3
V: TRBV9
CDR3: CASSASGEPHF
DNA: TGTGCCAGCAGCGCATCAGGAGAGCCGCATTTT

D: TRBD2
size: NA
J: TRBJ2-5
V: TRBV7-9
CDR3: CASSLERSGGGDEYF
DNA: TGTGCCAGCAGCTTAGAAAGAAGCGGGGGGGGCGATGAGTACTTC

D: NA
size: NA
J: TRBJ1-1
V: TRBV5-6
CDR3: CASSLPRGEAFF
DNA: TGTGCCAGCAGCTTACCAAGGGGCGAGGCTTTCTTT

D: NA
size: NA
J: TRBJ2-7
V: TRBV7-4
CDR3: CASSLHGIFYEQYF
DNA: TGTGCCAGCAGCCTTCATGGAATATTCTACGAGCAGTACTTC

D: NA
size: NA
J: TRBJ2-3
V: TRBV7-8
CDR3: CASSLPGTPETQQYF
DNA: TGTGCCAGCAGCTTACCGGGTACTCCCGAAACGCAGCAGTATTTT

D: NA
size: NA
J: TRBJ1-4
V: TRBV7-9
CDR3: CASSQAGNPGTQYKLFF
DNA: TGCGCCAGCAGCCAAGCTGGTAACCCTGGTACGCAGTATAAACTGTTTTTT

D: NA
size: NA
J: TRBJ2-7
V: TRBV9
CDR3: CASSAVSGSYDSHF
DNA: TGTGCCAGCAGCGCCGTTAGCGGCTCCTATGATTCACACTTC

D: NA
size: NA
J: TRBJ2-7
V: TRBV7-2
CDR3: CASSWGRTSNYRYF
DNA: TGTGCCAGCAGCTGGGGACGGACCTCAAACTATCGCTACTTC

D: NA
size: NA
J: TRBJ2-3
V: TRBV7-6
CDR3: CASSLAQGTKAQQF
DNA: TGTGCCAGCAGCTTAGCCCAAGGGACCAAAGCGCAGCAGTTT

D: NA
size: NA
J: TRBJ2-3
V: TRBV7-9
CDR3: CASSLGLTGGDTEYF
DNA: TGTGCCAGCAGCTTAGGACTAACGGGCGGGGATACTGAGTATTTT

D: NA
size: NA
J: TRBJ1-2
V: TRBV7-2
CDR3: CASSLHSRTSWKQTF
DNA: TGTGCCAGCAGCCTACATTCAAGGACCAGCTGGAAGCAAACCTTC

D: NA
size: NA
J: TRBJ2-3
V: TRBV9
CDR3: CASSVDESSTDTQYF
DNA: TGTGCCAGCAGCGTCGACGAGTCGAGCACAGATACGCAGTATTTT

D: NA
size: NA
J: TRBJ2-5
V: TRBV4-1
CDR3: CASSQEAVADRETQYF
DNA: TGCGCCAGCAGCCAAGAGGCCGTGGCAGACCGAGAGACCCAGTACTTC

D: NA
size: once
J: TRBJ2-2
V: TRBV5-6
CDR3: CATSLGEGIEELFF
DNA: TGTGCCACCAGCTTGGGTGAGGGTATCGAGGAGCTGTTTTTT

D: NA
size: many
J: TRBJ1-5
V: TRBV6-2/TRBV6-3
CDR3: CASSRAGVGQPQHF
DNA: TGTGCCAGCAGTCGGGCAGGGGTCGGCCAGCCCCAGCATTTT

D: NA
size: NA
J: TRBJ1-5
V: TRBV4-2
CDR3: CASSLAGGAYNDQHF
DNA: TGTGCCAGCAGCCTAGCGGGAGGGGCCTACAATGACCAGCATTTC

D: NA
size: many
J: TRBJ2-3
V: TRBV7-3
CDR3: CASSRQANAVEHYF
DNA: TGTGCCAGCTCAAGACAGGCCAACGCCGTTGAACACTATTTT

D: NA
size: NA
J: TRBJ1-6
V: TRBV7-3
CDR3: CASSVGAPPYNEQHF
DNA: TGTGCCAGCAGCGTAGGGGCACCACCGTACAATGAGCAGCACTTT

D: NA
size: NA
J: TRBJ2-3
V: TRBV7-9
CDR3: CASGDAANDTQYF
DNA: TGTGCCAGCGGGGACGCGGCGAACGATACGCAGTATTTT

D: NA
size: NA
J: TRBJ2-5
V: TRBV7-8
CDR3: CASSPENSSGETQYF
DNA: TGTGCCAGCAGCCCAGAGAATTCCTCGGGAGAGACCCAGTACTTC

D: NA
size: few
J: TRBJ2-1
V: TRBV15
CDR3: CATSSPSGFF
DNA: TGTGCCACCAGCAGTCCCTCTGGGTTCTTC

D: NA
size: NA
J: TRBJ2-5
V: TRBV15
CDR3: CASSNGKGSQEKQYF
DNA: TGTGCCAGCAGCAATGGTAAGGGGTCTCAAGAGAAGCAGTACTTC

D: NA
size: NA
J: TRBJ2-5
V: TRBV7-3
CDR3: CASSLDLRGNTEAYF
DNA: TGTGCCAGCAGCTTAGATCTGAGGGGAAACACTGAAGCTTACTTC

D: NA
size: NA
J: TRBJ1-4
V: TRBV9
CDR3: CASSENSEKLFF
DNA: TGTGCCAGCAGCGAAAACAGTGAAAAACTGTTTTTT

D: NA
size: NA
J: TRBJ2-1
V: TRBV7-9
CDR3: CAGRGAGKPEQFF
DNA: TGTGCCGGCAGGGGTGCGGGGAAGCCCGAGCAGTTCTTC

D: NA
size: NA
J: TRBJ2-1
V: TRBV2
CDR3: CASRNGGTDKQYF
DNA: TGTGCCAGCAGGAACGGGGGCACAGATAAGCAGTACTTT

D: NA
size: NA
J: TRBJ2-7
V: TRBV15
CDR3: CATSRGGEHDAQYF
DNA: TGTGCCACCAGCAGGGGGGGCGAGCACGACGCCCAGTACTTC

D: NA
size: NA
J: TRBJ2-3
V: TRBV10-1
CDR3: CAISPLDPGVGDTQYF
DNA: TGTGCCATCAGCCCACTTGACCCGGGGGTTGGAGATACGCAGTATTTT

D: TRBD1
size: NA
J: TRBJ2-3
V: TRBV5-1
CDR3: CASSYAGTGYTQYF
DNA: TGTGCCAGCAGTTACGCGGGGACAGGCTATACGCAGTATTTT

D: TRBD2
size: many
J: TRBJ2-3
V: TRBV9
CDR3: CASSAPTSATQYF
DNA: TGTGCCAGCAGCGCTCCTACTAGCGCCACGCAGTATTTT

D: TRBD1
size: few
J: TRBJ1-1
V: TRBV11-1
CDR3: CASSLETGAPLGDTEAFF
DNA: TGTGCCAGCAGCTTAGAGACAGGGGCACCTCTCGGGGACACTGAAGCTTTCTTT

D: TRBD2
size: NA
J: TRBJ2-5
V: TRBV5-6
CDR3: CASSLERASGRDETQYF
DNA: TGTGCCAGCAGCTTGGAGAGGGCTAGCGGGAGGGATGAGACCCAGTACTTC

D: NA
size: NA
J: TRBJ2-5
V: TRBV2
CDR3: CASSENRQETQYF
DNA: TGTGCCAGCAGTGAAAACAGGCAAGAGACCCAGTACTTC

D: NA
size: few
J: TRBJ2-5
V: TRBV6-5
CDR3: CASSRQTVLETQYF
DNA: TGTGCCAGCAGCCGCCAGACGGTCTTGGAGACCCAGTACTTC